Listed below are T cell receptor beta chains from one sample, sequenced in a study of shared clonotypes between healthy human individuals. Clones were sequenced by immunoSEQ multiplex PCR, and TCRdb holds only the in-frame ones, with some missing. The top ten clones hold around 0.47% of a sample with approximately 1.1 million clones, more than 75% of them seen once. Sequenced material: memory CD4+ T cells from PBMCs. Receptors originate from a man aged 18-30 years in good health. Some clones in this sample may be carry-over from other donors' samples. Both conserved end residues are part of each CDR3. D genes are given only for firm matches. Only part of the rows carry a size: once, few, many, or a class if the clone is expanded.

j_call d_call v_call clone_size cdr3_nt cdr3_aa
TRBJ2-5 . TRBV2 . TGTGCCAGCAGCGCCGGGACCTACCAAGAGACCCAGTACTTC CASSAGTYQETQYF
TRBJ1-1 . TRBV7-9 . TGTGCCAGCAGCTTGGACGCCCTTAGCGCTGAAGCTTTCTTT CASSLDALSAEAFF
TRBJ2-5 . TRBV6-5 few TGTGCCAGCAGCCCTTATGGCCAAGAGACCCAGTACTTC CASSPYGQETQYF
TRBJ2-7 . TRBV2 few TGTGCCAGCAAGGGTAGTAGCGCTACCTACGAGCAGTACTTC CASKGSSATYEQYF
TRBJ2-1 . TRBV27 . TGTGCCAGCAGTTTATATTACAGGGCTAGCTCCTCGAGCTCCTACAATGAGCAGTTCTTC CASSLYYRASSSSSYNEQFF
TRBJ2-1 . TRBV4-2 . TGTGCCAGCAGCCAAGACAAGCCAGCGGACAATGAGCAGTTCTTC CASSQDKPADNEQFF
TRBJ1-3 . TRBV2 many TGTGCCAGCATAGCAGCTGGAAACACCATATATTTT CASIAAGNTIYF
TRBJ2-5 TRBD1 TRBV10-3 . TGTGCCATCAGTGACCGACAGGGGGCCACCGGGGAGACCCAGTACTTC CAISDRQGATGETQYF
TRBJ2-5 . TRBV7-9 . TGTGCCAGCAGCAGAGGCGGAGGGGATGGGAGAGAGACCCAGTACTTC CASSRGGGDGRETQYF
TRBJ2-7 TRBD1 TRBV18 . TGTGCCAGCTCACCGGCAGGGGGCTCTGGAAGGTCCTACGAGCAGTACTTC CASSPAGGSGRSYEQYF
TRBJ2-5 TRBD1 TRBV5-1 . TGCGCCAGCAGCGAAACCGGGACAGCCCTTCGGGGGACCCAGTACTTC CASSETGTALRGTQYF
TRBJ2-1 TRBD2 TRBV5-1 . TGCGCCAGCAGCTCGGAGCGGGAATGGAGGGAGTATGAGCAGTTCTTC CASSSEREWREYEQFF
TRBJ1-4 . TRBV19 . TGTGCCGCCAGTGGCGATAGGACGGATGAAAAACTGTTTTTT CAASGDRTDEKLFF
TRBJ2-7 TRBD2 TRBV7-2 . TGTGCCAGCAGCCAGGGACTAGCGGATTACTACGAGCAGTACTTC CASSQGLADYYEQYF
TRBJ1-1 . TRBV29-1 . TGCAGCTATAAGGGCGGGGGGAACACTGAAGCTTTCTTT CSYKGGGNTEAFF
TRBJ2-7 TRBD2 TRBV18 . TGTGCCAGCTCACCACCGAGCGGGAGGGGTTACGAGCAGTACTTC CASSPPSGRGYEQYF
TRBJ2-2 TRBD2 TRBV2 few TGTGCCAGCAACGAGCGCGGGAGGGGCGGGGAGCTGTTTTTT CASNERGRGGELFF
TRBJ2-7 . TRBV28 . TGTGCCAGCAGTTCCAGGGTCCCCTCCTACGAGCAGTACTTC CASSSRVPSYEQYF
TRBJ1-1 . TRBV10-3 . TGTGCCATCAGTGACGGAAGTCGAGGAACCTCCACTGAAGCTTTCTTT CAISDGSRGTSTEAFF
TRBJ1-1 . TRBV5-4 . TGTGCCAGCAGCTTGCGGGCAGCCATCCCGCATGAAGCTTTCTTT CASSLRAAIPHEAFF
TRBJ1-3 . TRBV19 . TGTGCCAGCCGACAGCACTCTGGAAACACCATATATTTT CASRQHSGNTIYF
TRBJ2-7 . TRBV6-5 . TGTGCCAGCAGGAATCGACAGGCACGAGGCCAGCAGTACTTC CASRNRQARGQQYF
TRBJ1-3 . TRBV28 . TGTGCCAGCAAGGGACGGGGCAGGGTTAGAAACACCATATATTTT CASKGRGRVRNTIYF
TRBJ2-7 . TRBV19 . TGTGCCAGTAGTATTCGGAGGGGAGACGAGCAGTACTTC CASSIRRGDEQYF
TRBJ1-2 TRBD1 TRBV28 few TGTGCCAGCAGTTTGTTCGCGAGACAGGGAGGGGGCTACACCTTC CASSLFARQGGGYTF
TRBJ2-5 . TRBV28 . TGTGCCAGCAGTCAAGCCCAGGGTACTAGGGAGACCCAGTACTTC CASSQAQGTRETQYF
TRBJ1-2 TRBD1 TRBV15 . TGTGCCACCAGCAGAGGGGGACAGGGGGCGGACTATGGCTACACCTTC CATSRGGQGADYGYTF
TRBJ1-5 . TRBV10-2 . TGCGCCAGCAGTGACACCTCTAGCAATCAGCCCCAGCATTTT CASSDTSSNQPQHF
TRBJ1-2 TRBD1 TRBV6-6 few TGTGCCAGCACTGCGGGACAGAGATACTATGGCTACACCTTC CASTAGQRYYGYTF
TRBJ2-7 TRBD2 TRBV7-9 . TGTGCCAGCAGCGCCAGACTAGCGGGGGGATACGAGCAGTACTTC CASSARLAGGYEQYF
TRBJ2-5 TRBD2 TRBV7-3 . TGTGCCAGCAGCTTAGCGGGAGGGAGAGAGACCCAGTACTTC CASSLAGGRETQYF
TRBJ2-2 TRBD1 TRBV19 . TGTGCCAGTAACCGAGACAGGGGATTAACCGGGGAGCTGTTTTTT CASNRDRGLTGELFF
TRBJ2-1 TRBD2 TRBV5-8 few TGTGCCAGCAGCCCTCGAGGGACTAGGAGGGGTGAGCAGTTCTTC CASSPRGTRRGEQFF
TRBJ1-4 TRBD1 TRBV28 . TGTGCCAGCAGTGGGGGGACAGGGAATGAAAAACTGTTTTTT CASSGGTGNEKLFF
TRBJ2-1 . TRBV19 many TGTGCCAGTAGTATATCGCCAGGGGGGGCGAAATTGAATGAGCAGTTCTTC CASSISPGGAKLNEQFF
TRBJ1-6 . TRBV6-5 . TGTGCCAGCAGTTACTGGGGGGTTCAAAATTCACCCCTCCACTTT CASSYWGVQNSPLHF